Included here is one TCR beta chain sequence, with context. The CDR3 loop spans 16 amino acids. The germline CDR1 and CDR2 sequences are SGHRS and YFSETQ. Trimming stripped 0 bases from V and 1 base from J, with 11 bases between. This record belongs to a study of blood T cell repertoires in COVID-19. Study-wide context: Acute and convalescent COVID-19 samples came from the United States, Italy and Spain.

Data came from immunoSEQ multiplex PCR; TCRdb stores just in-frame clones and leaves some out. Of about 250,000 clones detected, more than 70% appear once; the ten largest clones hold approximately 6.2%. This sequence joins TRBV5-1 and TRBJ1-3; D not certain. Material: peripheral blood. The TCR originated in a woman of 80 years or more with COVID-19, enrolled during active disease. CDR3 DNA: TGCGCCAGCAGCTTGGATCCGGGATCGTCTGGAAACACCATATATTTT. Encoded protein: CASSLDPGSSGNTIYF.